A single sample is the source of the 12 T cell receptor beta chains below, sequenced in a study of blood T cell repertoires in COVID-19. Sequencing used immunoSEQ multiplex PCR; TCRdb keeps in-frame clones, though not all of them. The data show some 190,000 clones, about 88% seen once. The sequenced sample was peripheral blood. The receptors stem from a middle-aged woman who had recovered from COVID-19.

The chain links TRBV29-1 to TRBJ1-1; 10 positions agree with TRBD1. V gave up 7 bases and J gave up 5 bases; unmatched junction bases: 4. This CDR3 region has 12 residues. Germline loops: CDR1 SQVTM, CDR2 ANQGSEA. This chain's CDR3 is CSGQGAGTEAFF. CDR3 coding DNA: TGCAGCGGACAGGGGGCGGGGACTGAAGCTTTCTTT.

The V gene is TRBV28, the J gene TRBJ2-7, with D perhaps TRBD2 (6 bases). From germline, CDR1 is MDHEN and CDR2 SYDVKM. Trimming shortened V by 3 bases and J by 2 bases, and 8 bases separated the two germline ends. There are 13 residues in the CDR3. CDR3 sequence (DNA): TGTGCCAGCAGTTTTGGGGAGGCCTACGAGCAGTACTTC. Translating gives CASSFGEAYEQYF.

This sequence joins TRBV5-1 and TRBJ2-1; 7 nucleotides match TRBD2. Germline V gene sequence: CDR1 SGHRS, CDR2 YFSETQ. V shed 0 bases and J 3 bases; nucleotides not matched to a gene: 0. This CDR3 is built from 14 residues. CDR3 in amino acids: CASSLGGSYNEQFF. The CDR3 DNA reads as TGCGCCAGCAGCTTGGGCGGGAGCTACAATGAGCAGTTCTTC.

The chain carries TRBV6-2 or TRBV6-3 and TRBJ2-1; TRBD2 matches 11 bases. The V segment lost 5 bases and the J segment 4 bases; nucleotides outside the gene matches: 7. Germline V gives CDR1 MNHEY, CDR2 SVGEGT. The CDR3 totals 16 residues. CDR3 in DNA: TGTGCCAGCAGTCAGATGGGACTAGCGGTATACAATGAGCAGTTCTTC. This codes for CASSQMGLAVYNEQFF.

The chain has TRBV5-5 and TRBJ1-2; possibly TRBD1 for D (6 bases). The V and J ends lost 4 bases and 4 bases respectively, with 17 bases between them. CDR3 size: 15 residues. The V gene's germline CDR1 is SGHKS and CDR2 YYEKEE (reference sequence). CDR3 sequence reads: CASSPWAETGYGYTF. The CDR3 DNA is TGTGCCAGCAGCCCCTGGGCCGAGACAGGCTATGGCTACACCTTC.

CDR3 amino acids: CASGQGPYEQYF. The CDR3 DNA reads as TGTGCTAGTGGACAGGGGCCGTACGAGCAGTACTTC. The V call is TRBV12-5, the J call TRBJ2-7, with TRBD1 matching over 7 bases. CDR1 is LGHNT and CDR2 is FRNRAP in the germline V gene. The length of the CDR3 is 12 residues. The V segment lost 6 bases and the J segment 4 bases; nucleotides outside the gene matches: 3.

The chain joins TRBV5-1 to TRBJ1-4; 7 bases match TRBD1. The J segment lost 4 bases and the V segment lost 1 base, leaving 10 bases of the junction unmatched. The germline V gene encodes CDR1 SGHRS and CDR2 YFSETQ. The CDR3 is 17 residues long. The CDR3 sequence: CASSLRGQISINEKLFF. CDR3 sequence (DNA): TGCGCCAGCAGCTTGCGGGGACAGATCTCCATTAATGAAAAACTGTTTTTT.

The gene calls are TRBV7-9 and TRBJ2-7; 10 bases line up with TRBD2. The CDR3 covers 15 residues. V shed 3 bases, J shed 8 bases, and the junction held 10 bases outside the gene matches. CDR1 and CDR2 from the germline V gene are SEHNR and FQNEAQ (reference sequence). The CDR3 DNA reads as TGTGCCAGCAGCTTCCAAGAAGCGGGAGGGCCACAGCAGTACTTC. This translates into CASSFQEAGGPQQYF.

The chain has TRBV24-1 and TRBJ2-1, with TRBD2 identical over 9 bases. The CDR3 has 15 residues. The germline V gene encodes CDR1 KGHDR and CDR2 SFDVKD. V lost 4 bases to trimming and J lost 6 bases; unmatched junction nucleotides: 6. The chain's CDR3 is CATSDRLTSGNEQFF. The CDR3 nucleotides are TGTGCCACCAGTGACCGACTGACTAGCGGCAATGAGCAGTTCTTC.

The chain links TRBV9 to TRBJ1-2; D remains unclear. Germline CDR1 reads SGDLS; CDR2 reads YYNGEE. The germline V and J ends were trimmed by 1 base and 0 bases, with 4 bases remaining between them. The CDR3 is 13 residues long. The CDR3, as DNA: TGTGCCAGCAGCGTACAGACTAACTATGGCTACACCTTC. Its translation: CASSVQTNYGYTF.

The chain combines TRBV5-4 with TRBJ2-2; D possibly corresponds to TRBD1 (6 bases). CDR1 is SGHNT, CDR2 YYREEE, per germline (reference sequence). Deletions cut 4 bases from V and 3 bases from J, with 10 bases between. The CDR3 consists of 14 residues. The CDR3, as DNA: TGTGCCAGCAGCAGTTACAGGGACACCGGGGAGCTGTTTTTT. Amino acid sequence: CASSSYRDTGELFF.

The chain uses TRBV7-2 and TRBJ2-3, with unresolved D. Germline lookup yields CDR1 SGHTA and CDR2 FQGNSA. V lost 3 bases and J 8 bases, leaving 15 bases between the germline ends. This CDR3 has 14 residues. For the CDR3, the DNA is TGTGCCAGCAGCTTTGAGACCACCAGAGGTACGCAGTATTTT. Its protein product is CASSFETTRGTQYF.